Sequencing of this TCR beta chain was carried out in a study of technical replicates of blood from a handful of donors. Profiled with immunoSEQ multiplex PCR; TCRdb holds only in-frame clones, not every one. The table includes around 98,000 clones, nearly 97% detected once. V lost 5 bases to trimming and J lost 4 bases, with 5 bases between them. This CDR3 region has 11 residues. From germline, CDR1 is KGHSH and CDR2 LQKENI. The V call is TRBV18, the J call TRBJ2-5; D ambiguous. The sample taken for sequencing was T cells isolated from PBMCs. The receptor was isolated from a human donor in good health. CDR3 protein: CASSSGETQYF. The CDR3 region has the DNA TGTGCCAGCTCATCGGGAGAGACCCAGTACTTC.